This TCR beta chain was documented in a study of T cell responses to AZD1222 COVID-19 vaccine. The CDR3 runs 13 residues. CDR1 and CDR2 (germline): MNHEY, SVGAGI. The V end was cut by 8 bases, the J end by 4 bases, with 14 bases between. The data were produced by immunoSEQ multiplex PCR, yet TCRdb's version contains in-frame clones alone and is incomplete. The table lists over 100,000 clones, about 89% of them singletons. This clone was seen just once. The target antigen is unknown. Points from the study as a whole: Sampling that yielded the repertoires occurred only after the peak T cell response. Just a handful of people given AZD1222 tested seropositive at baseline. Two AZD1222 administrations were followed by greater Spike-specific TCR breadth and depth. A mostly white British donor set with more females was recruited, and clonal diversity was possibly underestimated.

This chain uses TRBV6-5 with TRBJ1-2; D may be TRBD1 (6 bases). This material consisted of peripheral blood, taken on day 0 of AZD1222 vaccination. The sequence came from an adult in good health. In DNA, the CDR3 is TGTGCCAGCCTGAAGCCAGGGGTCTATGGCTACACCTTC. Protein product: CASLKPGVYGYTF.